These 22 T cell receptor beta chains were sequenced from one sample in a study of blood T cell repertoires in COVID-19. The method was immunoSEQ multiplex PCR; TCRdb's version includes in-frame clones alone and lacks a portion of them. The sample shows about 250,000 clones, over 75% of them seen only once. The sequenced material came from peripheral blood. The origin of the receptors is a woman of 80 years or more with acute or convalescent COVID-19.

This chain links TRBV9 with TRBJ1-4, with 9 bases aligning to TRBD1. The CDR3 loop spans 13 amino acids. Germline CDR1 and CDR2: SGDLS and YYNGEE. V was pared by 2 bases and J by 7 bases, with 0 bases of the junction left unmatched. CDR3 in DNA: TGTGCCAGCAGCGTGGGACAGGGTGAAAAACTGTTTTTT. This gives the protein CASSVGQGEKLFF.

The chain employs TRBV5-4 and TRBJ1-3, with 10 bases aligning to TRBD1. The CDR3 covers 15 residues. V lost 9 bases to trimming and J lost 0 bases; unmatched junction nucleotides: 6. Germline V CDR1 and CDR2: SGHNT, YYREEE (reference sequence). The CDR3 sequence is CATGTGASSGNTIYF. CDR3 DNA sequence: TGTGCCACGGGGACAGGGGCGTCCTCTGGAAACACCATATATTTT.

This clone was counted once. The chain carries TRBV21-1 and TRBJ1-5; no DNA check was done on the table's D call, TRBD1. TRBV21-1 counts as a pseudogene. The CDR3 runs 17 residues. The CDR3 here is CASSTRSAGDSNQPQHF. The CDR3 DNA reads as TGTGCCAGCAGCACCCGCAGCGCAGGGGATAGCAATCAGCCCCAGCATTTT.

The J gene is TRBJ1-6, the V gene TRBV5-6; tentatively, D is TRBD1 (5 bases). V lost 0 bases and J lost 2, with 9 bases in between. Per the germline V gene, CDR1 is SGHDT and CDR2 is YYEEEE. The length of the CDR3 is 16 residues. CDR3 sequence reads: CASSLAGITYNSPLHF. Here the CDR3 DNA reads TGTGCCAGCAGCTTGGCAGGGATCACCTATAATTCACCCCTCCACTTT.

This chain uses TRBV3-1 (or the pseudogene TRBV3-2) with TRBJ2-2; D is uncertain. The CDR3 extends over 12 amino acids. The V end lost 6 bases, the J end lost 3 bases, and 5 bases lay between the germline ends. CDR1 and CDR2 from the germline V gene are LGHDT and YNNKEL (reference sequence). CDR3: CASRFDTGELFF. CDR3 sequence (DNA): TGTGCCAGCAGGTTCGACACCGGGGAGCTGTTTTTT.

The CDR3 loop reads CASGLGELVTTDTQYF. CDR3 nucleotides: TGTGCTAGTGGTTTGGGTGAACTAGTTACTACAGATACGCAGTATTTT. This chain links TRBV12-5 with TRBJ2-3, with D perhaps TRBD2 (5 bases). CDR3 length: 16 amino acids. The ends were cut back, 1 base at V and 3 bases at J, with 14 bases in the middle. Per germline, CDR1 LGHNT and CDR2 FRNRAP.

Here the CDR3 DNA reads TGTGCCAGCAGCGTAGACCCAGCGGGGGCGGACACCGGGGAGCTGTTTTTT. Translation: CASSVDPAGADTGELFF. The chain recombines TRBV9 with TRBJ2-2; 8 bases match TRBD2. After removal of 0 bases from V and 3 bases from J, the junction contained 7 bases not matched to a gene. The CDR3 sequence is 17 residues long. Germline CDR1 is SGDLS and CDR2 is YYNGEE. The complete variable domain, with remaining parts taken from reference TRBV9 and TRBJ2-2, reads DSGVTQTPKHLITATGQRVTLRCSPRSGDLSVYWYQQSLDQGLQFLIQYYNGEERAKGNILERFSAQQFPDLHSELNLSSLELGDSALYFCASSVDPAGADTGELFFGEGSRLTVL.

The V gene is TRBV28, the J gene TRBJ2-7, with D unresolved. Between the trimmed V and J ends, which lost 6 bases and 0 bases, there was a span of 12 bases. CDR1 and CDR2 (germline): MDHEN, SYDVKM. This CDR3 contains 14 residues. The CDR3 is CASRRRLSSYEQYF. Here the CDR3 DNA reads TGTGCCAGCAGGAGGCGGCTAAGCTCCTACGAGCAGTACTTC. Full variable domain (missing parts from reference TRBV28 and TRBJ2-7): DVKVTQSSRYLVKRTGEKVFLECVQDMDHENMFWYRQDPGLGLRLIYFSYDVKMKEKGDIPEGYSVSREKKERFSLILESASTNQTSMYLCASRRRLSSYEQYFGPGTRLTVT.

J is TRBJ2-5 and V is TRBV6-5, with D maybe TRBD2 (5 bases). Germline loops: CDR1 MNHEY, CDR2 SVGAGI. Trimming cost V 4 bases and J 11 bases, with 20 bases left between them. The CDR3 length is 14 residues. The DNA of the CDR3 is TGTGCCAGCAGTTTCCCCGGGGATAGAGACCCGCAGTACTTC. Its translation: CASSFPGDRDPQYF.

This chain uses TRBV6-4 with TRBJ2-1; perhaps TRBD1 as D (5 bases). The CDR3 covers 13 residues. V lost 3 bases and J lost 9, with 12 bases in between. The germline V gene encodes CDR1 MRHNA and CDR2 SNTAGT. The CDR3 coding sequence is TGTGCCAGCAGTGAAGGGGCTATGGGTGAGCAGTTCTTC. It encodes CASSEGAMGEQFF.

V and J are TRBV9 and TRBJ2-1; D is ambiguous. The CDR3 has 16 residues. With 0 bases removed from V and 0 bases from J, the gap between germline ends came to 10 bases. Germline CDR1 SGDLS, CDR2 YYNGEE. CDR3: CASSVGPHGSYNEQFF. The DNA of the CDR3 is TGTGCCAGCAGCGTAGGTCCTCACGGCTCCTACAATGAGCAGTTCTTC.

V is TRBV5-1 and J is TRBJ2-3, with TRBD2 matching 16 bases. Germline V gene lookup returns CDR1 SGHRS and CDR2 YFSETQ. The CDR3 consists of 19 residues. Trimming removed 1 base from V and 0 bases from J; junction bases left unmatched: 5. CDR3 protein: CASSLTGTSGGASTDTQYF. Here the CDR3 DNA reads TGCGCCAGCAGCTTGACCGGGACTAGCGGGGGGGCGAGCACAGATACGCAGTATTTT.

The rearrangement uses TRBV27 and TRBJ2-5; D might be TRBD1 (5 bases). This CDR3 has 13 residues. In germline, CDR1 is MNHEY, CDR2 SMNVEV (reference sequence). Deletions cut 5 bases from V and 4 bases from J, with 11 bases between. The CDR3 sequence: CASSPRQGETQYF. The CDR3 DNA sequence: TGTGCCAGCAGTCCTCGGCAGGGAGAGACCCAGTACTTC.

CDR3 bases: TGTGCCAGTACGGACAGGGGTGCGGTTGGAAACACCATATATTTT. It codes for CASTDRGAVGNTIYF. The chain is built from TRBV7-2 and TRBJ1-3; 9 bases match TRBD1. The CDR3 contains 15 residues. Germline values: CDR1 SGHTA, CDR2 FQGNSA. After removal of 9 bases from V and 3 bases from J, the junction contained 9 bases not matched to a gene.

The chain recombines TRBV4-1 with TRBJ1-4; tentative D call: TRBD1 (5 bases). The CDR3 has 15 amino acids. Trimming left V 3 bases short and J 5 bases short, with 13 bases between. Germline loops: CDR1 MGHRA, CDR2 YSYEKL. The CDR3 DNA is TGCGCCAGCAGCCACTCCAGGGTAGGGAATGAAAAACTGTTTTTT. As protein: CASSHSRVGNEKLFF.

This clone was counted between two and nine times. The chain is built from TRBV19 and TRBJ1-2; D possibly corresponds to TRBD1 (6 bases). V was shortened by 5 bases and J by 0 bases, with 13 bases between the two germline ends. Looked up from germline, CDR1 is LNHDA and CDR2 is SQIVND (reference sequence). This CDR3 is 15 amino acids long. The CDR3 reads CASSPGAPPNYGYTF. In nucleotides, the CDR3 is TGTGCCAGTAGTCCAGGGGCCCCGCCTAACTATGGCTACACCTTC.

V usage is TRBV27 and J usage is TRBJ2-7; 7 bases align to TRBD2. Germline lookup yields CDR1 MNHEY and CDR2 SMNVEV (reference sequence). This CDR3 is 13 amino acids long. J was trimmed by 4 bases and V by 6 bases; bases with no gene match: 6. CDR3: CASSVPGGYEQYF. In DNA form, the CDR3 reads TGTGCCAGCAGCGTCCCCGGGGGGTACGAGCAGTACTTC.

The V gene is TRBV10-3, the J gene TRBJ2-7, with a weak D call TRBD1 (7 bases). Germline-derived CDR1 and CDR2 are ENHRY and SYGVKD. V lost 0 bases to trimming and J lost 6 bases, with 18 bases between them. The CDR3 spans 16 residues. CDR3 sequence: CAISESGTAGGGEQYF. DNA of the CDR3: TGTGCCATCAGTGAGTCGGGGACAGCCGGGGGAGGCGAGCAGTACTTC.

The rearrangement links TRBV21-1 to TRBJ2-2; TRBD1 is taken as the D call from the table, unchecked against the DNA. TRBV21-1 is listed as a pseudogene. The CDR3 contains 15 residues. CDR3 in amino acids: CASSKDGRGTGELFF. The CDR3, as DNA: TGTGCCAGCAGCAAAGATGGCAGGGGTACCGGGGAGCTGTTTTTT.

This clone has only one observation. The chain has TRBV5-1 and TRBJ2-5; the D gene is possibly TRBD2 (5 bases). The V and J ends lost 6 bases and 5 bases respectively, with 17 bases between them. Germline-derived CDR1 and CDR2 are SGHRS and YFSETQ. This CDR3 has 14 amino acids. The CDR3 region is CASTGGQRAETQYF. The CDR3 DNA is TGCGCCAGCACGGGCGGGCAGAGAGCGGAGACCCAGTACTTC.

V and J are TRBV30 and TRBJ2-3, with 9 bases that match TRBD1. This CDR3 has 13 residues. The J segment lost 5 bases and the V segment lost 3 bases, leaving 3 bases of the junction unmatched. Germline V lookup: CDR1 GTSNPN, CDR2 SVGIG (reference sequence). The CDR3 DNA is TGTGCCTGGAGAGACAGGGGGGAAGATACGCAGTATTTT. Protein sequence: CAWRDRGEDTQYF.

The chain employs TRBV28 and TRBJ2-3; possible D gene TRBD2, 6 bases. This CDR3 has 15 residues. V was trimmed by 4 bases and J by 2 bases, leaving 13 bases between them. The germline V gene has CDR1 MDHEN and CDR2 SYDVKM. The CDR3 protein is CASSSVRGITDTQYF. In nucleotides, the CDR3 is TGTGCCAGCAGTTCGGTCCGGGGGATCACAGATACGCAGTATTTT. Complete variable domain (other parts from reference TRBV28 and TRBJ2-3): DVKVTQSSRYLVKRTGEKVFLECVQDMDHENMFWYRQDPGLGLRLIYFSYDVKMKEKGDIPEGYSVSREKKERFSLILESASTNQTSMYLCASSSVRGITDTQYFGPGTRLTVL.